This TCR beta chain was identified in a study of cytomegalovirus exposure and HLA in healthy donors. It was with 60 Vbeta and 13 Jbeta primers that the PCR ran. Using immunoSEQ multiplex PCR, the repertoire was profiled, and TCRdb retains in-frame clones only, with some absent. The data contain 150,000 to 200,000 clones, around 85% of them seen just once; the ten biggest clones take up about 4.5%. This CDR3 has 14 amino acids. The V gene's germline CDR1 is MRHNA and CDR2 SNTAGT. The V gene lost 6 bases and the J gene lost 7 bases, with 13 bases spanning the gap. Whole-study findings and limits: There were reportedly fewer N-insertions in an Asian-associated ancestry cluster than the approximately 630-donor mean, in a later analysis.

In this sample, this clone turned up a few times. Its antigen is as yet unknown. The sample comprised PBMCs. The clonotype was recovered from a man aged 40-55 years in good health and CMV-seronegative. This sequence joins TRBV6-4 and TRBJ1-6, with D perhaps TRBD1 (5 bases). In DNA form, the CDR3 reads TGTGCCAGCAGCACCGGGGGGGACAATTCACCCCTCCACTTT. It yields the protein CASSTGGDNSPLHF.